The clone carrying this TCR beta chain occurred a few times. It was RNA transcripts that yielded the amplified TCR beta CDR3 regions. When the TCR CDR3 underwent first-round RT-PCR, the HTBI primer set was used. TCRdb re-called the multiplex PCR reads through MiXCR, storing one row per CDR3 protein. The table records about 640,000 distinct CDR3 sequences, 20% of them present only once. The V gene's germline CDR1 is DFQATT and CDR2 SNEGSKA (reference sequence). Between the trimmed V and J ends, which lost 2 bases and 8 bases, there was a span of 6 bases. The CDR3 has 10 amino acids. This entry comes from a study of T cells in Graves' hyperthyroidism and ophthalmopathy. The overall study: Peripheral blood was drawn at first diagnosis, prior to all treatment.

Lactation, pregnancy, other autoimmune disease or uncontrolled infection led to exclusion of patients. The PBMCs were taken from 10 ml of fresh peripheral blood. This TCR came from a man aged 25-45 years with Graves' ophthalmopathy. This chain joins TRBV20-1 and TRBJ1-1, with unresolved D. The sample taken for sequencing was blood. This CDR3 reads CSARSGEAFF. The CDR3 DNA reads TGCAGTGCTAGATCCGGGGAAGCTTTCTTT.